This is a list of T cell receptor beta chains from one sample in a study of early T cells in non-severe SARS-CoV-2 infection. TCRdb processed the 5' RACE reads anew with MiXCR; each CDR3 protein has one entry. The repertoire includes over 30,000 distinct CDR3 sequences, 7.1% of them detected once, and about 12% sits in the top ten. Sequencing used whole blood, obtained at baseline. The receptors stem from an adult who was a healthcare worker with PCR-confirmed SARS-CoV-2 infection or an uninfected control (not recorded which). The conserved cysteine and the conserved F or W are not part of the CDR3 here. Clone size, where shown, is once, few, many, or a class for clones that have expanded.

>TRBV27|TRBJ2-4|many
ASSPTGLAGAARDIQY
>TRBV3-1|TRBJ2-1|few
ASSQDNEQF
>TRBV7-9|TRBJ2-7|NA
ASSLGLGEGAYEQY
>TRBV29-1|TRBJ2-1|few
SVGPDPGGII
>TRBV7-2|TRBJ2-3|few
ASSPLDRDTQY
>TRBV5-1|TRBJ1-5|many
ASSLDPGTNQPQH
>TRBV12-3/TRBV12-4|TRBJ1-1|many
ASSRGSKTEAF
>TRBV5-6|TRBJ2-2|few
ASSSPGLAGQTGELF
>TRBV20-1|TRBJ1-1|many
SAGGQLNTEAF
>TRBV6-5|TRBJ1-2|NA
ASSYGTGDLVNYGYT
>TRBV24-1|TRBJ2-6|NA
ATSAAGGSHSSGANVLT
>TRBV5-5|TRBJ2-3|few
ASSLPTASTDTQY
>TRBV4-2|TRBJ2-2|many
ASSQDPSGSWELF
>TRBV20-1|TRBJ2-7|NA
SARDPRDRDFYEQY
>TRBV6-2/TRBV6-3|TRBJ1-1|NA
ASSYPGPLGTEAF
>TRBV28|TRBJ1-5|many
ASSLAGVNQPQH